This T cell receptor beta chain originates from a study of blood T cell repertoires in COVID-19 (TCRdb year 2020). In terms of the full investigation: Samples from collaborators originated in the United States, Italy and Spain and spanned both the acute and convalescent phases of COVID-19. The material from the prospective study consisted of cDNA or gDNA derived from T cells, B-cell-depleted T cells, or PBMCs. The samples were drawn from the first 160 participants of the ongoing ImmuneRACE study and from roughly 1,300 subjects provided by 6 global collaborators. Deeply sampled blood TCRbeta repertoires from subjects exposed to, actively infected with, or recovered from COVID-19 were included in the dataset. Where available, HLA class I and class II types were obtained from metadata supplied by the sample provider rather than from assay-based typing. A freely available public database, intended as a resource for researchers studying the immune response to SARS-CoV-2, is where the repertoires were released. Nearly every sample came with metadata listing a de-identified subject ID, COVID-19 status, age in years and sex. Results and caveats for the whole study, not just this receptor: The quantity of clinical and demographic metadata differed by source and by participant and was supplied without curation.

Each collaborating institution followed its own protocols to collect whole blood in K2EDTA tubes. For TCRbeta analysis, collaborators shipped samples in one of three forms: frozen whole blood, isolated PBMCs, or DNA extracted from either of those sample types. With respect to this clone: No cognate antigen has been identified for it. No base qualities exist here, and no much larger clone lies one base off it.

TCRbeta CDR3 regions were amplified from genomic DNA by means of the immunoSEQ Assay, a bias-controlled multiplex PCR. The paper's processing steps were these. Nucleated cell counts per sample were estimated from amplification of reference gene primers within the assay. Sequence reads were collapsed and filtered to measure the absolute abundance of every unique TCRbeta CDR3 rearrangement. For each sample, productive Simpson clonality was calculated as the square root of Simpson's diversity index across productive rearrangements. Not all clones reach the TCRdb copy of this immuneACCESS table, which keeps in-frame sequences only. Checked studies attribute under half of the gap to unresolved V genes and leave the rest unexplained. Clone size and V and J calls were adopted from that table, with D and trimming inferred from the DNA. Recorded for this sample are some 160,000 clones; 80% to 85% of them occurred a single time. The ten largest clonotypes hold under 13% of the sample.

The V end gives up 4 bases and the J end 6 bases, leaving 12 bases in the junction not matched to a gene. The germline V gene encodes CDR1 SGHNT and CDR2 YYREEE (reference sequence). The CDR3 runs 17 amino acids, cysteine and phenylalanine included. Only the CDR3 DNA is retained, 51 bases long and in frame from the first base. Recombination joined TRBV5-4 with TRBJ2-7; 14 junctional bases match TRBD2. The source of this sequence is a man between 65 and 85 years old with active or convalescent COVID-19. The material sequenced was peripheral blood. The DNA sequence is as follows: TGTGCCAGCAGCCCCGGGACTAGCGGGAGTCAATACGTCGAGCAGTACTTC. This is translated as CASSPGTSGSQYVEQYF.